The entry below gives a single TCR beta chain sequence along with its context. Its antigen is still unknown. These data are taken from a study of T cell responses to AZD1222 COVID-19 vaccine. Profiling relied on immunoSEQ multiplex PCR, and the TCRdb table lists in-frame clones only, not all of them. The sample has 150,000 to 200,000 clones, 92% seen once; the top ten hold about 1.4%. The CDR3 has 16 amino acids. The germline CDR1 and CDR2 sequences are KGHDR and SFDVKD. V shed 4 bases and J shed 4 bases, with 16 bases lying between them. Whole-study findings and limits: Females outnumbered males among donors, who were mostly white British; clonal diversity was possibly underestimated.

The chain carries TRBV24-1 and TRBJ2-1, with D unresolved. Sequences were derived from peripheral blood, sampled on day 0 of AZD1222 vaccination. This clonotype was obtained from an adult in good health. The CDR3 here is CATSDSGRLRYNEQFF. In DNA form, the CDR3 reads TGTGCCACCAGTGACTCCGGTCGTTTGCGGTACAATGAGCAGTTCTTC.